One T cell receptor beta chain is described in this entry. Other DNA sequences of this sample code for an identical CDR3. The CDR3 totals 14 residues. Germline V gene data show CDR1 as SGHTA and CDR2 as FQGNSA. After removal of 3 bases from V and 7 bases from J, the junction contained 2 bases not matched to a gene. Using immunoSEQ multiplex PCR, the repertoire was profiled, and TCRdb retains in-frame clones only, with some absent. This table has roughly 340,000 clones, about 89% appearing once. These data come from a study of blood T cell repertoires in COVID-19. Study details: Recovered participants had two consecutive negative NP/OP PCR tests, healthcare professional clearance, or symptom resolution. Sources were T cells, B-cell-depleted T cells, or PBMCs; the material itself was cDNA or gDNA.

Clinical history as reported by participants underpinned cohort assignment. Sequences were obtained from PBMCs or T cells enriched from blood (not recorded which). The receptor's source is a man aged 35-49 years in a cohort exposed to, infected with or recovered from COVID-19 (not recorded which). The chain has TRBV7-2 and TRBJ2-7, with 14 bases identical to TRBD2. The CDR3 DNA follows: TGTGCCAGCAGCTTGACTAGCGGGAGGGGGGAGCAGTACTTC. It is translated as CASSLTSGRGEQYF.